What follows are 16 T cell receptor beta chains derived from one specimen sequenced in a study of cytomegalovirus exposure and HLA in healthy donors. The PCR had 60 Vbeta and 13 Jbeta primers. Profiled with immunoSEQ multiplex PCR; TCRdb holds only in-frame clones, not every one. This table holds about 270,000 clones, roughly two thirds found once. Specimen: PBMCs. These receptors were taken from a female donor in good health and CMV-seronegative.

CDR3 protein: CASSPRQVEGYTF. The CDR3 nucleotides read TGTGCCAGCAGCCCTCGACAGGTAGAGGGCTACACCTTC. The chain carries TRBV6-5 and TRBJ1-2, with TRBD1 as a possible D gene (6 bases). V shed 6 bases and J shed 8 bases, with 16 bases lying between them. This CDR3 contains 13 residues. Germline values: CDR1 MNHEY, CDR2 SVGAGI.

V and J are TRBV4-2 and TRBJ2-7, with 7 bases matching TRBD2. From germline, CDR1 is LGHNA and CDR2 YNFKEQ. V shed 4 bases and J 5 bases; nucleotides not matched to a gene: 14. The CDR3 runs to 16 residues. CDR3 protein: CASSPLGAGRSDEQYF. CDR3 coding DNA: TGTGCCAGCAGCCCTCTTGGAGCGGGACGGTCGGACGAGCAGTACTTC.

This clone has just a few counts. The chain uses TRBV11-2 and TRBJ1-2, with D unclear. The CDR3 sequence is 12 residues long. The germline CDR1 and CDR2 sequences are SGHAT and FQNNGV. V was clipped by 4 bases and J by 8 bases, with 11 bases between them. CDR3 bases: TGTGCCAGCAGCTCGGATGGAGGGGGCTACACCTTC. Translation: CASSSDGGGYTF.

This chain links TRBV5-1 with TRBJ2-7; D might be TRBD1 (7 bases). The CDR3 sequence is 15 residues long. Trimming removed 1 base from V and 0 bases from J, with 11 bases in between. The V gene's germline CDR1 is SGHRS and CDR2 YFSETQ. The CDR3 DNA reads as TGCGCCAGCAGCTTGCAGGGGGGAAGCTCCTACGAGCAGTACTTC. Its protein product is CASSLQGGSSYEQYF.

The genes are TRBV30 and TRBJ2-7; 10 bases map to TRBD2. The J segment lost 5 bases and the V segment lost 5 bases, leaving 9 bases of the junction unmatched. This CDR3 comprises 14 residues. Germline lookup yields CDR1 GTSNPN and CDR2 SVGIG (reference sequence). CDR3 coding DNA: TGTGCCTGGTCATACGGGCTAGCGGGAGACGAGCAGTACTTC. It translates to CAWSYGLAGDEQYF.

The V gene is TRBV21-1, the J gene TRBJ1-1; the tabulated D call, TRBD1, remains unverified against the DNA. TRBV21-1 is an annotated pseudogene. The CDR3 spans 16 residues. The DNA of the CDR3 is TGTGCCAGCAGCAAACCCCCCGCAGATGCTAACACTGAAGCTTTCTTT. Amino acids: CASSKPPADANTEAFF.

V usage is TRBV19 and J usage is TRBJ1-1; D ambiguous. Trimming shortened V by 5 bases and J by 6 bases, and 16 bases separated the two germline ends. The CDR3 totals 14 residues. The germline CDR1 and CDR2 sequences are LNHDA and SQIVND (reference sequence). CDR3 in amino acids: CASSFSGPGAEAFF. In DNA form, the CDR3 reads TGTGCCAGTAGTTTTAGCGGACCCGGGGCTGAAGCTTTCTTT.

V is TRBV7-9 and J is TRBJ2-5; 7 bases map to TRBD1. In germline, CDR1 is SEHNR, CDR2 FQNEAQ (reference sequence). The junction had 0 bases not matched to a gene; V was cut back by 1 base and J by 4 bases. The CDR3 has 13 amino acids. CDR3 nucleotide sequence: TGTGCCAGCAGCTTAGGGACAGGAGAGACCCAGTACTTC. This sequence encodes CASSLGTGETQYF. The entire variable domain, with the rest obtained from reference TRBV7-9 and TRBJ2-5, is as follows: DTGVSQNPRHKITKRGQNVTFRCDPISEHNRLYWYRQTLGQGPEFLTYFQNEAQLEKSRLLSDRFSAERPKGSFSTLEIQRTEQGDSAMYLCASSLGTGETQYFGPGTRLLVL.

This chain uses TRBV4-1 with TRBJ1-2, with D perhaps matching TRBD1 (5 bases). The V gene's germline CDR1 is MGHRA and CDR2 YSYEKL. Trimming removed 1 base at V and 4 bases at J, with 19 bases between. The CDR3 is 17 amino acids. CDR3 nucleotides: TGCGCCAGCAGCCAAGGAGGGGCCCCCGGGGGAGGCTATGGCTACACCTTC. It codes for CASSQGGAPGGGYGYTF.

This clone has a single count. V is TRBV6-1 and J is TRBJ1-2, with D tentatively TRBD1 (5 bases). This CDR3 region has 15 residues. Germline V gene data show CDR1 as MNHNS and CDR2 as SASEGT. Trimming took 3 bases from V and 4 from J, leaving 15 bases between them. CDR3 region: CASSESEGTAYGYTF. CDR3 sequence (DNA): TGTGCCAGCAGTGAGTCGGAGGGGACCGCCTATGGCTACACCTTC.

This chain connects TRBV5-1 to TRBJ2-7; 8 positions agree with TRBD2. This CDR3 has 15 amino acids. With V trimmed by 4 bases and J by 2 bases, 8 bases remained unmatched. Per germline, CDR1 SGHRS and CDR2 YFSETQ. In DNA form, the CDR3 reads TGCGCCAGCAGCCTCCGTACGGGAGGGCCCTACGAGCAGTACTTC. Its translation: CASSLRTGGPYEQYF.

In this sample, this clone turned up a few times. The DNA of the CDR3 is TGTGCCAGCAGTGCCGGGTACTATGGCTACACCTTC. Translation: CASSAGYYGYTF. The chain links TRBV6-1 to TRBJ1-2, with no clear D. This CDR3 has 12 residues. Germline lookup yields CDR1 MNHNS and CDR2 SASEGT. Trimming stripped 4 bases from V and 3 bases from J, with 6 bases between.

J is TRBJ2-1 and V is TRBV7-7, with 9 nucleotides matching TRBD2. CDR3 length equals 14 residues. Trimming cost V 5 bases and J 6 bases; bases outside gene matches: 5. Germline V gene sequence: CDR1 SSHAT, CDR2 FNYEAQ (reference sequence). CDR3 loop: CASSLGTSLNEQFF. The CDR3 DNA reads TGTGCCAGCAGCCTGGGGACTAGCCTCAATGAGCAGTTCTTC.

The J gene is TRBJ1-1, the V gene TRBV4-1; 7 nucleotides match TRBD1. CDR1 and CDR2 from the germline V gene are MGHRA and YSYEKL. CDR3 length equals 14 residues. The V gene end was trimmed by 2 bases and the J gene end by 10 bases; junction bases not matched to a gene: 10. CDR3: CASSQLDREFAAFF. The CDR3 DNA follows: TGCGCCAGCAGCCAACTCGACAGGGAGTTCGCAGCTTTCTTT.

A remark on this clone: The junction and the germline gene differ at one end; a read error may be behind it. CDR3 nucleotide sequence: TGTTCCAGCAGCACCTTATCCGGGACTTCGAACACTGAAGCTTTCTTT. It encodes CSSSTLSGTSNTEAFF. The chain is built from TRBV7-9 and TRBJ1-1; tentatively, D is TRBD1 (5 bases). CDR1 is SEHNR and CDR2 is FQNEAQ in the germline V gene (reference sequence). The CDR3 runs 16 residues.

The V and J genes are TRBV2 and TRBJ1-4; a weak D match, TRBD1 (6 bases). The CDR3 contains 14 residues. V was clipped by 7 bases and J by 5 bases, with 14 bases between them. Germline V gene data show CDR1 as SNHLY and CDR2 as FYNNEI. The CDR3 DNA reads as TGTGCCAGCAATTCCGGACAGTGGAATGAAAAACTGTTTTTT. It specifies CASNSGQWNEKLFF.